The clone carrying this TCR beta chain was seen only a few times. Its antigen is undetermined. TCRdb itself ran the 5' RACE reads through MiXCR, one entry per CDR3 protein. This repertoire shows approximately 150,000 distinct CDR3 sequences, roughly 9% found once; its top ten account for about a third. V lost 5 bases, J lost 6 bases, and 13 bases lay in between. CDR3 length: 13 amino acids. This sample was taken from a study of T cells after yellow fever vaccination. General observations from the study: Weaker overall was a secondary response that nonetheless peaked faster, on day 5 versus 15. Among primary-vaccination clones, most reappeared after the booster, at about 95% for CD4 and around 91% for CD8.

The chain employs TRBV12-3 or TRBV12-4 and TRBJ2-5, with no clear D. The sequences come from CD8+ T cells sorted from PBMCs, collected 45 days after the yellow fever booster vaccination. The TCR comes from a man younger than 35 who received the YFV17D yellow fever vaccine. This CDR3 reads CASSTGPSQTQYF. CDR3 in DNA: TGTGCCAGCAGTACGGGCCCCAGCCAGACCCAGTACTTC.